This TCR beta chain was obtained from a study of shared clonotypes between healthy human individuals. Study-level results: Some clonotypes were shared by all four sorted-subset donors, while others were not shared. The non-shared ones had lower generation probabilities than the shared ones.

A note on this clone: Its antigen is unknown.

Per the study methods: Junction-only sequences without quality scores were provided by ImmunoSEQ, so filtering was different. The method was immunoSEQ multiplex PCR; TCRdb's version includes in-frame clones alone and lacks a portion of them. V, J and clone size were drawn from that table, and D and trimming were deduced from the DNA. The repertoire holds roughly 550,000 clones, nearly 97% seen once, with 0.095% to 0.12% in the top ten. Naive-designated CD8 cells lacked CD45RO, were positively enriched for CCR7, and omitted terminally differentiated effector memory CD45RA+ cells. Healthy and HIV-negative, the adult donors had no recent acute infections or vaccinations. Trimming took 5 bases from V and 6 from J; bases not matched to a gene: 7. This CDR3 has 16 amino acids. Germline V gives CDR1 MDHEN, CDR2 SYDVKM.

V is TRBV28 and J is TRBJ2-2, with TRBD2 identical over 12 bases. The sample comprised naive CD8+ T cells sorted from blood. This TCR came from a woman in her 30s in good health. The CDR3 coding sequence is TGTGCCAGCAGTGGCAGACTAGCGGGAGCTGCCGGGGAGCTGTTTTTT. It encodes CASSGRLAGAAGELFF.